A selection of T cell receptor beta chains follows, all from one sample in a study of T cell changes during pregnancy in multiple sclerosis. Here immunoSEQ multiplex PCR was the method, and the copy in TCRdb shows in-frame clones only, minus some. Of about 48,000 clones listed, approximately 91% were seen once; the top ten hold 0.5%. Sequenced here: CD4+ T cells from peripheral blood mononuclear cells, sampled in the third trimester of pregnancy. The receptors stem from a female donor with multiple sclerosis, enrolled in a pregnancy study. The CDR3 runs from the conserved cysteine through the conserved F or W. The D gene is left open where the match is weak. Where a row states a size, it is once, few, many or the class of an expanded clone; other rows omit it.

size,D,V,J,DNA,CDR3
.,.,TRBV5-4,TRBJ1-2,TGTGCCAGCAGCCCAGGAGGGGGGGGACCGCCACCTATGGTTGGCTACACCTTC,CASSPGGGGPPPMVGYTF
.,.,TRBV5-1,TRBJ1-2,TGCGCCAGCAGCTTGGATCCGGGAGGAGGCTACACCTTC,CASSLDPGGGYTF
few,.,TRBV7-2,TRBJ2-7,TGTGCCAGCAGCTTAGAATCCGGTCCCTACGAGCAGTACTTC,CASSLESGPYEQYF
.,.,TRBV12-5,TRBJ1-4,TGTGCTAGTGGTACGGGTCGTCATGATGAAAAACTGTTTTTT,CASGTGRHDEKLFF
.,TRBD1,TRBV7-8,TRBJ2-1,TGTGCCAGCAGCCCACACTCCACCACAGGGGATGAGCAGTTCTTC,CASSPHSTTGDEQFF
.,.,TRBV30,TRBJ1-6,TGTGCCTGGAGTCTTTCGGTGGATTCACCCCTCCACTTT,CAWSLSVDSPLHF
.,TRBD1,TRBV5-1,TRBJ2-5,TGCGCCAGCAGCTGGGGGACAGGGGGAGAGACCCAGTACTTC,CASSWGTGGETQYF
.,TRBD1,TRBV19,TRBJ2-4,TGTGCCAGTAGTCCCCGACCGGGACAGGGTAGAGACATTCAGTACTTC,CASSPRPGQGRDIQYF
.,.,TRBV2,TRBJ2-5,TGTGCCAGCATCCTGGATCTAGTGGAGAACTTACAAGAGACCCAGTACTTC,CASILDLVENLQETQYF
.,TRBD1,TRBV11-1,TRBJ1-4,TGTGCCAGCAGACCAACCGGGACAGTTAATGAAAAACTGTTTTTT,CASRPTGTVNEKLFF
.,.,TRBV7-8,TRBJ1-2,TGTGCCAGCAGCTTGGCAGGTTTTAAGTCTGGCTACACCTTC,CASSLAGFKSGYTF
.,.,TRBV7-6,TRBJ1-1,TGTGCCAGCAGCTTAGCGTTCTCGAACACTGAAGCTTTCTTT,CASSLAFSNTEAFF
.,.,TRBV7-7,TRBJ2-1,TGTGCTAGCAGCAAGGACAGCTCCTACAATGAGCAGTTCTTC,CASSKDSSYNEQFF
.,.,TRBV19,TRBJ1-5,TGTGCCAGTAGTCCGCTGAGGCCCAATCAGCCCCAGCATTTT,CASSPLRPNQPQHF
.,.,TRBV25-1,TRBJ1-3,TGTGCCAGCAGTGAAGGCGGGCCGAGAGGAGAGACCATATATTTT,CASSEGGPRGETIYF
.,TRBD1,TRBV5-1,TRBJ1-1,TGCGCCAGCAGCCAGGGACAGAGACTCTTGCCGAACACTGAAGCTTTCTTT,CASSQGQRLLPNTEAFF
.,.,TRBV5-6,TRBJ2-2,TGTGCCAGCAGGTCTACAGGGAACACCGGGGAGCTGTTTTTT,CASRSTGNTGELFF
.,.,TRBV6-5,TRBJ1-2,TGTGCCAGCAGTCTCGGGCAGGGTGGTGGCTACACCTTC,CASSLGQGGGYTF
.,.,TRBV6-1,TRBJ2-6,TGTGCCAGCAGTGAATTTGGCTACAGAGCCAGCTCTGGGGCCAACGTCCTGACTTTC,CASSEFGYRASSGANVLTF
.,.,TRBV29-1,TRBJ1-1,TGCAGCGTTGAGAGGGGGGAGGGAGCTTTCTTT,CSVERGEGAFF
.,.,TRBV7-9,TRBJ2-4,TGTGCCAGCAGCTCTCAGGGGCTACTAGCCAAAAACATTCAGTACTTC,CASSSQGLLAKNIQYF
.,TRBD1,TRBV5-4,TRBJ1-4,TGTGCCAGCAGCTGGGGGACAGGGGTTGGAGAAAAACTGTTTTTT,CASSWGTGVGEKLFF
.,.,TRBV4-2,TRBJ2-5,TGTGCCAGCAGCCAAGTAAGGGGCAACCAAGAGACCCAGTACTTC,CASSQVRGNQETQYF
.,TRBD1,TRBV29-1,TRBJ1-5,TGCAGCGTAGGGACAGGGCAATCCAATCAGCCCCAGCATTTT,CSVGTGQSNQPQHF
.,.,TRBV19,TRBJ2-6,TGTGCCAGTAGTATAGGCGGAGGCTCTGGGGCCAACGTCCTGACTTTC,CASSIGGGSGANVLTF
once,TRBD2,TRBV9,TRBJ2-3,TGTGCCAGCAGCCCCCAAGGGAGGGGTGTGGATACGCAGTATTTT,CASSPQGRGVDTQYF
.,TRBD2,TRBV19,TRBJ2-1,TGTGCCAGTAGTATGGAGGGACTAGCGGGTTTTCTTAGAAATGAGCAGTTCTTC,CASSMEGLAGFLRNEQFF
.,.,TRBV2,TRBJ2-3,TGTGCCAGCAGTGTCTTAGGGGGGGCTTCGTCAGATACGCAGTATTTT,CASSVLGGASSDTQYF
.,.,TRBV2,TRBJ1-4,TGTGCCAGCAGTCCCGCGGTTTTGGCTCCAACTAATGAAAAACTGTTTTTT,CASSPAVLAPTNEKLFF
.,TRBD1,TRBV6-5,TRBJ2-7,TGTGCCAGCAGTAGGGGACAGGGGGTCTACGAGCAGTACTTC,CASSRGQGVYEQYF
.,.,TRBV5-4,TRBJ1-1,TGTGCCAGCAGCTTGGTTCTGGGAGCGGACACTGAAGCTTTCTTT,CASSLVLGADTEAFF
.,.,TRBV10-3,TRBJ1-1,TGTGCCGTCCTTCGGGATCCGGACACTGAAGCTTTCTTT,CAVLRDPDTEAFF
.,.,TRBV11-2,TRBJ2-7,TGTGCCAGCAGCTTACCCTTCTACGAGCAGTACTTC,CASSLPFYEQYF
.,.,TRBV6-1,TRBJ2-1,TGTGCCAGCGGAGGGACAGAGTCCTACAATGAGCAGTTCTTC,CASGGTESYNEQFF
.,TRBD1,TRBV5-1,TRBJ1-2,TGCGCCAGCCGGACAGGGGTGTCAGCTAACTATGGCTACACCTTC,CASRTGVSANYGYTF
.,.,TRBV4-1,TRBJ1-2,TGCGCCAGCAGCCAAGATTCCCAGCGCGGCTATGGCTACACCTTC,CASSQDSQRGYGYTF
.,TRBD1,TRBV2,TRBJ2-2,TGTGCCAGCGTCCGGGACAGGGTCGATACCGGGGAGCTGTTTTTT,CASVRDRVDTGELFF
.,.,TRBV6-1,TRBJ2-1,TGTGCCAGCAGTGAATGGGGGGTCTCCTACAATGAGCAGTTCTTC,CASSEWGVSYNEQFF
once,TRBD2,TRBV11-2,TRBJ2-2,TGTGCCAGCAGCCAGGGGCGACTAGCGGGGGGCCCGAACACCGGGGAGCTGTTTTTT,CASSQGRLAGGPNTGELFF
.,TRBD1,TRBV9,TRBJ1-6,TGTGCCAGCAGCCGGACAGGGGTGAATTCACCCCTCCACTTT,CASSRTGVNSPLHF
.,TRBD2,TRBV5-1,TRBJ2-5,TGCGCCAGCAAGAGGGACTACTATCAAGAGACCCAGTACTTC,CASKRDYYQETQYF